This TCR beta chain was retrieved from a study of blood T cell repertoires in COVID-19. About the research overall: Samples representing acute and convalescent COVID-19 were sourced from the United States, Italy and Spain. The analysed material was cDNA or gDNA that came from T cells, B-cell-depleted T cells, or PBMCs.

Germline loops: CDR1 LGHNA, CDR2 YSLEER. CDR3 length: 14 residues. V gave up 1 base and J gave up 8 bases, with 13 bases separating them. The authors' processing: Estimated nucleated cell counts came from reference gene primer amplification. Libraries were prepared by immunoSEQ multiplex PCR; TCRdb keeps only in-frame clonotypes and omits some of them. The V and J calls and clone size were taken over from that table, and D and trimming were inferred from the DNA. The sample records roughly 53,000 clones, approximately 84% being singletons. The chain is built from TRBV4-3 and TRBJ2-3; perhaps TRBD2 as D (6 bases). Sequencing input: peripheral blood. The origin of this receptor is a man in his 70s with active COVID-19. The CDR3, as DNA: TGCGCCAGCAGCCAAGTTCAGCGAGCGGGTACGCAGTATTTT. This codes for CASSQVQRAGTQYF.